These T cell receptor beta chains were read from a single sample in a study of OX40 agonist ivuxolimab in advanced cancers. Clones were read by immunoSEQ multiplex PCR, and TCRdb kept only the in-frame ones, dropping some. The sample holds more than 45,000 clones; 86% are singletons and the top ten take 2.6%. The starting material was CD4+ or CD8+ T cells sorted from blood, obtained in a trial of the OX40 agonist ivuxolimab. The receptors stem from an adult with an advanced solid tumor such as melanoma, head and neck, liver or kidney cancer. The CDR3 runs from the conserved cysteine through the conserved F or W. D genes are given only for firm matches. The size entry is marked missing in some rows and otherwise reads once, few, many or a size class.

j_call: TRBJ2-2; clone_size: -; d_call: TRBD2; v_call: TRBV19; cdr3_nt: TGTGCCAGTAGGGCCATAGCGGGGGGGCCGACCGGGGAGCTGTTTTTT; cdr3_aa: CASRAIAGGPTGELFF
j_call: TRBJ2-1; clone_size: once; d_call: TRBD2; v_call: TRBV5-1; cdr3_nt: TGCGCCAGCAGCTTATTGGGAGGACTAGCGGGGGTCAATGAGCAGTTCTTC; cdr3_aa: CASSLLGGLAGVNEQFF
j_call: TRBJ2-3; clone_size: -; d_call: -; v_call: TRBV6-1; cdr3_nt: TGTGCCAGCAGTCCCCAGGTAGGGGGGACAGATACGCAGTATTTT; cdr3_aa: CASSPQVGGTDTQYF
j_call: TRBJ2-4; clone_size: -; d_call: -; v_call: TRBV7-2; cdr3_nt: TGTGCCAGCAGCACCGACTCGGGGGCCACAGGGATTCAGTACTTC; cdr3_aa: CASSTDSGATGIQYF
j_call: TRBJ2-2; clone_size: -; d_call: -; v_call: TRBV27; cdr3_nt: TGTGCCAGCAGTCTAGGGACTCAAGCGAACACCGGGGAGCTGTTTTTT; cdr3_aa: CASSLGTQANTGELFF
j_call: TRBJ1-1; clone_size: -; d_call: -; v_call: TRBV9; cdr3_nt: TGTGCCAGCAGCGTCAGGGGAGACACTGAAGCTTTCTTT; cdr3_aa: CASSVRGDTEAFF
j_call: TRBJ1-2; clone_size: -; d_call: -; v_call: TRBV7-8; cdr3_nt: TGTGCCAGCAGCTTCGAACTTAGGGACTATGGCTACACCTTC; cdr3_aa: CASSFELRDYGYTF
j_call: TRBJ2-4; clone_size: -; d_call: TRBD2; v_call: TRBV10-3; cdr3_nt: TGTGCCATCAGTGCCACCGGCACTAGCGGAGAAGCCAAAAACATTCAGTACTTC; cdr3_aa: CAISATGTSGEAKNIQYF
j_call: TRBJ2-7; clone_size: -; d_call: TRBD1; v_call: TRBV5-8; cdr3_nt: TGCGCCAGCAGCCAATTGGGGCAGGGGGTGGAAGAGCAGTACTTC; cdr3_aa: CASSQLGQGVEEQYF
j_call: TRBJ2-7; clone_size: -; d_call: -; v_call: TRBV28; cdr3_nt: TGTGCCAGCAGTTGGCACGGAAGGCAGAACTACGAGCAGTACTTC; cdr3_aa: CASSWHGRQNYEQYF
j_call: TRBJ2-7; clone_size: -; d_call: TRBD2; v_call: TRBV11-2; cdr3_nt: TGTGCCAGCAGCTTACTAGCGGGGGCCGCCTACGAGCAGTACTTC; cdr3_aa: CASSLLAGAAYEQYF
j_call: TRBJ1-2; clone_size: -; d_call: -; v_call: TRBV13; cdr3_nt: TGTGCCAGCAGCACCTACAGGGTGACGGCCTATGGCTACACCTTC; cdr3_aa: CASSTYRVTAYGYTF
j_call: TRBJ1-1; clone_size: -; d_call: TRBD1; v_call: TRBV19; cdr3_nt: TGTGCCAGTCATAGACCGGGACAGGGGGTCACTGAAGCTTTCTTT; cdr3_aa: CASHRPGQGVTEAFF
j_call: TRBJ2-7; clone_size: -; d_call: TRBD1; v_call: TRBV10-3; cdr3_nt: TGTGCCATAAGGGCCGGACAGGCAACCTACGAGCAGTACTTC; cdr3_aa: CAIRAGQATYEQYF
j_call: TRBJ2-1; clone_size: -; d_call: TRBD2; v_call: TRBV5-1; cdr3_nt: TGCGCCAGCAGCTTGGGGGGGACTAGCTCCTACAATGAGCAGTTCTTC; cdr3_aa: CASSLGGTSSYNEQFF
j_call: TRBJ1-5; clone_size: -; d_call: -; v_call: TRBV18; cdr3_nt: TGTGCCAGCTCACCTGGGGGAAGCAATCAGCCCCAGCATTTT; cdr3_aa: CASSPGGSNQPQHF
j_call: TRBJ2-5; clone_size: -; d_call: TRBD1; v_call: TRBV5-1; cdr3_nt: TGCGCCAGCAGCGCAGAACAGGGGGTGGGCATGGAGACCCAGTACTTC; cdr3_aa: CASSAEQGVGMETQYF
j_call: TRBJ2-4; clone_size: -; d_call: -; v_call: TRBV7-2; cdr3_nt: TGTGCCAGCAGCCACATGGGACAATCTAGCTCGTCCAAAAACATTCAGTACTTC; cdr3_aa: CASSHMGQSSSSKNIQYF
j_call: TRBJ2-7; clone_size: once; d_call: -; v_call: TRBV5-5; cdr3_nt: TGTGCCAGCAGCTTGGCCCTCCAGGGGTACGAGCAGTACTTC; cdr3_aa: CASSLALQGYEQYF
j_call: TRBJ2-3; clone_size: -; d_call: TRBD2; v_call: TRBV14; cdr3_nt: TGTGCCAGCAGCCTCGGACTAGCGGGGGGGCCCACTGATACGCAGTATTTT; cdr3_aa: CASSLGLAGGPTDTQYF
j_call: TRBJ1-2; clone_size: few; d_call: -; v_call: TRBV5-1; cdr3_nt: TGCGCCAGCAGCTTGGACGCAGGGAGGGGCTACACCTTC; cdr3_aa: CASSLDAGRGYTF
j_call: TRBJ2-7; clone_size: -; d_call: -; v_call: TRBV11-2; cdr3_nt: TGTGCCAGCAGCTTAGAACGGGCAAGCGGCTACGAGCAGTACTTC; cdr3_aa: CASSLERASGYEQYF
j_call: TRBJ2-7; clone_size: -; d_call: TRBD2; v_call: TRBV30; cdr3_nt: TGTGCCTGCCATAATAGCGGGGGCTTCTACGAGCAGTACTTC; cdr3_aa: CACHNSGGFYEQYF
j_call: TRBJ1-2; clone_size: -; d_call: -; v_call: TRBV7-8; cdr3_nt: TGTGCCAGCAGCTTACGGGGGTATGGCTACACCTTC; cdr3_aa: CASSLRGYGYTF
j_call: TRBJ1-5; clone_size: -; d_call: -; v_call: TRBV30; cdr3_nt: TGTGCCTGGAGTCGAGGGGGGATCAATCAGCCCCAGCATTTT; cdr3_aa: CAWSRGGINQPQHF
j_call: TRBJ2-5; clone_size: -; d_call: TRBD2; v_call: TRBV19; cdr3_nt: TGTGCCAGTAGCCTAGCGGGGAACGAAGAGACCCAGTACTTC; cdr3_aa: CASSLAGNEETQYF
j_call: TRBJ1-3; clone_size: -; d_call: -; v_call: TRBV4-2; cdr3_nt: TGTGCCAGCAGCCAAGATCAACCGGGGGGAAACACCATATATTTT; cdr3_aa: CASSQDQPGGNTIYF
j_call: TRBJ1-2; clone_size: -; d_call: -; v_call: TRBV28; cdr3_nt: TGTGCCAGCAGCTCAGAAGGGATAGGGTTAAGGGAGTCTGGCTACACCTTC; cdr3_aa: CASSSEGIGLRESGYTF
j_call: TRBJ1-4; clone_size: once; d_call: -; v_call: TRBV5-4; cdr3_nt: TGTGCCGCGAAACAGGACGTTAATGAAAAACTGTTTTTT; cdr3_aa: CAAKQDVNEKLFF
j_call: TRBJ2-1; clone_size: -; d_call: -; v_call: TRBV5-1; cdr3_nt: TGCGCCAGCCGCCAGGGAACCCTACCAAGCGAGCAGTTCTTC; cdr3_aa: CASRQGTLPSEQFF
j_call: TRBJ1-1; clone_size: -; d_call: -; v_call: TRBV11-3; cdr3_nt: TGTGCCAGCAGCCTAACGGCAGCGAACACTGAAGCTTTCTTT; cdr3_aa: CASSLTAANTEAFF
j_call: TRBJ2-1; clone_size: -; d_call: -; v_call: TRBV7-9; cdr3_nt: TGTGCCAGCAGCTTACTCAATGAGCAGTTCTTC; cdr3_aa: CASSLLNEQFF
j_call: TRBJ1-2; clone_size: -; d_call: -; v_call: TRBV5-6; cdr3_nt: TGTGCCAGCAGCCCGCCACCTCAGGTTAACGGACTATATGGCTACACCTTC; cdr3_aa: CASSPPPQVNGLYGYTF
j_call: TRBJ2-3; clone_size: -; d_call: TRBD1; v_call: TRBV19; cdr3_nt: TGTGCCAGTAGCACCCACCTAGAGGGGGCGCGCGGCACAGATACGCAGTATTTT; cdr3_aa: CASSTHLEGARGTDTQYF
j_call: TRBJ2-7; clone_size: -; d_call: TRBD1; v_call: TRBV10-3; cdr3_nt: TGTGCCATCAGACCGAGGGACAGCTCCTACGAGCAGTACTTC; cdr3_aa: CAIRPRDSSYEQYF
j_call: TRBJ2-5; clone_size: -; d_call: -; v_call: TRBV5-1; cdr3_nt: TGCGCCAGCAGCTTCCAAGAGACCCAGTACTTC; cdr3_aa: CASSFQETQYF
j_call: TRBJ1-1; clone_size: -; d_call: -; v_call: TRBV19; cdr3_nt: TGTGCCAGTAAGGGGACGGGCTTGAACACTGAAGCTTTCTTT; cdr3_aa: CASKGTGLNTEAFF
j_call: TRBJ2-7; clone_size: -; d_call: TRBD2; v_call: TRBV9; cdr3_nt: TGTGCCAGCAGCGTAGCTAGCGGGGGGTTTGGCGAGCAGTACTTC; cdr3_aa: CASSVASGGFGEQYF
j_call: TRBJ2-5; clone_size: -; d_call: TRBD2; v_call: TRBV5-1; cdr3_nt: TGCGCCAGCAGGGTGTTAGCGGGGTCTTACACGGAGACCCAGTACTTC; cdr3_aa: CASRVLAGSYTETQYF
j_call: TRBJ1-5; clone_size: once; d_call: TRBD1; v_call: TRBV6-5; cdr3_nt: TGTGCCAGCAGTTTCACAGGGGGGGAACAGCCCCAGCATTTT; cdr3_aa: CASSFTGGEQPQHF
j_call: TRBJ2-6; clone_size: -; d_call: -; v_call: TRBV6-1; cdr3_nt: TGTGCCTCGTTATTCTCTGGGGCCAACGTCCTGACTTTC; cdr3_aa: CASLFSGANVLTF